This TCR beta chain was retrieved from a study of cytomegalovirus exposure and HLA in healthy donors (dated by TCRdb to about 2017). Study-level background: An earlier analysis of roughly 610 of the donors reported approximately 300 Gb of sequence data and 100 million to 120 million unique TCR beta sequences obtained from about 200 million T cells. An early release covering roughly 600 HLA-typed donors comprised about 310 gigabases of sequencing data and 85 million to 100 million unique TCR sequences. The genetic ancestry cluster associated with self-reported Caucasian donors included around 76% of the roughly 400 genotyped donors. The study was designed to test whether signatures of past pathogen exposure could be identified by cataloging public T cell receptors. Using immunosequencing, the study profiled T cell repertoires from some 670 subjects and related those repertoires to cytomegalovirus serostatus. Besides the first cohort of approximately 710 subjects, a separate validation cohort made up of about 120 different subjects was used. High-throughput TCR immunosequencing, statistical association of individual TCRs with disease status, and machine learning were combined to predict cytomegalovirus infection status. A later analysis re-analyzed previously published TCR beta repertoires from 650 to 800 donors and added high-resolution HLA genotyping to study TCR occurrence patterns. Rather than using new phenotypic data, the later analysis identified candidate immune exposures from TCR beta sequences and from how often those sequences occurred across donors. In an earlier analysis of over 550 of the donors, high-throughput TCR beta sequencing was used to judge whether each TCR beta V gene segment behaved as functional or pseudogenic. Donor age, sex, ethnicity and CMV serostatus were compiled alongside the repertoire data. A later genetic analysis used genome-wide SNP genotypes for 398 of the 666 donors, treating that subset as a discovery cohort. Every discovery cohort repertoire had been produced on one sequencing platform. Both class I and class II loci were covered by HLA typing, at four-digit resolution. The number of donors typed differed by locus, with about 629-640 for A, B, C, DRB1 and DQB1, about 500 for DQA1, approximately 580 for DPA1, and around 460 for DPB1. A handful of DR-DQ haplotypes were treated as single units for association and clustering because of strong linkage in the cohort. Among some 410 genotyped donors of the cohort, an average of roughly 230,000 unique TCR beta nucleotide sequences was sequenced per donor, of which approximately 19% were non-productive. The full study reports these points: A later genetic analysis reported fewer N-insertions in productive TCRs among donors in an Asian-associated ancestry cluster than the roughly 700-donor mean. The classifier was reported to diagnose cytomegalovirus status with high specificity and sensitivity in both the original cohort and the validation cohort. Because HLA typing was unavailable for some donors at each locus, only the typed subset was used in association tests. Because the 87-base-pair reads could not distinguish some IMGT-functional V segments, including TRBV6-2 and TRBV6-3, those segments were excluded. For the cohort, immune exposure information was limited to CMV serostatus. The study gave a list of some 150 TCR beta chains associated with cytomegalovirus. Compared with equally common non-associated chains, HLA-associated TCR beta chains in a later analysis were more clonally expanded and had lower generation probabilities. A later genetic analysis associated a missense DCLRE1C variant with V-gene and J-gene trimming of TCR beta chains, and an independent cohort replicated the association. Most TCR sequences were seen in very few donors, while some public TCRs were found in many individuals. Roughly uniform sequencing depth across donors was assumed in presence/absence analyses, although this assumption may not hold. A further reported finding was that TCR beta sequences accurately predicted the HLA-A and HLA-B alleles for most subjects in the first cohort. In an earlier analysis of more than 450 of the donors, most TCR beta V segments were observed in productive rearrangements about 87% or about 30% of the time, broadly matching IMGT annotations. In a later analysis, the rate of TCR association differed among HLA loci, with DRB1 alleles having the most associated TCRs and HLA-C alleles having the fewest. A group of highly shared sequence variants was considered likely to be a technical artifact of the sequencing pipeline. Linkage disequilibrium might explain the correlated functional status among segregating V segments, but an unknown experimental factor could not be ruled out. Over 15 rarely observed V segments, including chromosome 9 orphons, were excluded from the earlier analysis of several hundred of the donors because counts were too low. In vitro tests confirmed that a few of the cytomegalovirus-associated TCR beta chains recognize cytomegalovirus antigens. A later analysis reported that several top co-occurrence clusters appeared linked to parvovirus B19, influenza, CMV and Epstein-Barr virus. At a false discovery rate of 0.05, a later analysis linked approximately 18,000 TCR beta sequences to specific HLA alleles. Most CMV-associated TCR beta chains appeared to be HLA-restricted in a later analysis, and the HLA associations seemed to be driven largely by CMV exposure. Strong co-occurrence of HLA alleles, especially DR and DQ, made assigning TCR associations to individual alleles difficult. According to the authors, the approach could potentially be generalized to other disease states and immunological phenotypes. In this cohort, only TCR beta chains were sequenced, and detectable features were limited by the absence of alpha or paired-chain data.

V loses 8 bases, J loses 1 base, and the germline ends lie 18 bases apart. As encoded in the germline V gene, CDR1 is MDHEN while CDR2 is SYDVKM. Inclusive of the bounding cysteine and phenylalanine, the CDR3 is 16 residues long. Only CDR3 DNA remains: 48 bases, in frame from the first base. A note on this clone: Its antigen has not been determined. Qualities for individual bases were not recorded, and no much larger clone is one base off.

In total, over 600 healthy bone marrow donors made up the cohort. All cohort members were sampled while nominally healthy, although unrecorded immune exposures were likely present. The donor was CMV seronegative and was included in the group of about 350 seronegative cohort members. A peripheral blood sample was collected from each donor, and TCR beta sequencing was performed on peripheral blood mononuclear cells. The Qiagen DNeasy Blood Extraction Kit was used to extract genomic DNA from the blood cell samples. Libraries were built with the immunoSEQ multiplex PCR assay. For the multiplex PCR, a mixture combining 60 forward primers for TCR Vbeta segments and 13 reverse primers for TCR Jbeta segments was used. Amplification of the CDR3 region of rearranged TCR beta genes was performed with a multiplex PCR assay on genomic DNA. Amplified TCR beta libraries were sequenced as 87-base-pair reads on the Illumina HiSeq System. Turning to the authors' computational methods: A later analysis counted around 72 million unique TCR beta chains across the 550 to 800 repertoires, and roughly 9.9 million of these chains were shared by at least two donors. A nearest-neighbor algorithm error-corrected the raw reads and collapsed the reads into unique sequences, merging closely related sequences to remove PCR and sequencing errors. To assign V, D and J gene segments, CDR3 sequences were aligned to IMGT reference sequences. Each retained sequence needed at least a six-nucleotide match to both a V gene segment and a J gene segment. Rearrangements were called productive when the CDR3 lacked stop codons and stayed in frame with V and J; all others were non-productive. Following IMGT convention, CDR3 was defined as the stretch from the second conserved V-encoded cysteine up to the conserved J-encoded phenylalanine. The earlier analysis of some 600 of the donors excluded sequences that lacked an unambiguous match to a single V gene segment. An earlier analysis of a few hundred of the donors called V segments functional above 56.7% productive rearrangements and segregating when the between-donor standard deviation exceeded 5%. A statistical classification framework was developed to diagnose cytomegalovirus status using the catalog of TCR beta chain sequences. In a later analysis, TCR nucleotide sequences were compared against IMGT/GENE-DB human TR gene sequences so that V and J genes could be assigned. The TCRdist pipeline was used in a later analysis to assign CDR3 sequences and most-parsimonious VDJ recombination scenarios. In a later analysis, every TCR beta chain was defined by the combination of its CDR3 amino acid sequence and its V-gene family, and reads without a unique V-gene family were dropped. As a way to deal with suspected cross-contamination and a sequencing artifact, a later analysis dropped hundreds of nucleotide sequences that were highly shared and had low generation probability. A later analysis calculated a clonal expansion index for each public chain from normalized within-repertoire ranks of inferred template counts. In a later analysis, generation probabilities were computed using a VDJ recombination model fitted to out-of-frame rearrangements, and the results were checked against IGoR. A later analysis scored TCR-TCR, TCR-HLA and TCR-CMV co-occurrence with hypergeometric tests, applying a repertoire-size bias correction to TCR pairs. To estimate false discovery rates, a later analysis permuted the HLA or CMV assignments 20 times. In a later analysis, co-occurring TCRs were grouped with DBSCAN, and TCRdist sequence similarity was added when clustering was performed within HLA-allele-positive subsets. Repertoires with fewer than 30,000 or more than 120,000 public chains, plus five repertoires with anomalous nucleotide sharing, were excluded from co-occurrence clustering. TCRdb stores this immuneACCESS table with in-frame sequences only. Part of the clones is absent; in the studies checked, under half of the shortfall reflects unresolved V genes, and no reason is known for the rest. V and J calls and clone size follow that table, whereas D and trimming were derived from the DNA. The sample table lists about 200,000 clones, around 80% of them with a count of one. 3% to 4% of the sample is held by the ten biggest clonotypes.

This clonotype originated in a male donor in good health and CMV-seronegative. Specimen: PBMCs. Here the chain combines TRBV28 and TRBJ2-1, and possibly TRBD1, on 6 matching bases. The bases read TGTGCCAGCGGCTCCGCACAGGGAAGGTCCTACAATGAGCAGTTCTTC. This gives the protein CASGSAQGRSYNEQFF.